Each of the 10 T cell receptor beta chains below was sequenced from the same sample in a study of CD8 T cells in Susac syndrome. With random hexamers, 0.5 to 1 ug RNA was reverse transcribed. TCRdb re-analysed the immunoSEQ multiplex PCR reads in MiXCR, keeping a single row per CDR3 protein. The table lists about 200,000 distinct CDR3 sequences, approximately 96% of them singletons, with approximately 0.09% in the top ten. The sample was CD4+ T cells from PBMCs. The receptors derive from a human donor with multiple sclerosis.

CDR3 amino acids: CAYLTGNGYTF. CDR3 in DNA: TGTGCCTACCTTACAGGGAACGGCTACACCTTC. The chain is built from TRBV30 and TRBJ1-2; D perhaps matches TRBD1 (6 bases). The V and J ends lost 7 bases and 8 bases respectively, with 14 bases between them. The length of the CDR3 is 11 residues. Germline CDR1 is GTSNPN and CDR2 is SVGIG (reference sequence). The full variable domain, rest sourced from reference TRBV30 and TRBJ1-2, is SQTIHQWPATLVQPVGSPLSLECTVEGTSNPNLYWYRQAAGRGLQLLFYSVGIGQISSEVPQNLSASRPQDRQFILSSKKLLLSDSGFYLCAYLTGNGYTFGSGTRLTVV.

The chain uses TRBV6-5 and TRBJ2-6; no clear D. The CDR3 is made up of 15 amino acids. Per germline, CDR1 MNHEY and CDR2 SVGAGI. Trimming shortened V by 2 bases and J by 0 bases, and 5 bases separated the two germline ends. The CDR3 nucleotides read TGTGCCAGCAGTTACGAGGCCTCTGGGGCCAACGTCCTGACTTTC. Encoded protein: CASSYEASGANVLTF.

This clonotype occurred once. The gene calls are TRBV15 and TRBJ2-5; D gene unclear. Germline V gene lookup returns CDR1 LNHNV and CDR2 YYDKDF (reference sequence). CDR3 length: 16 residues. V lost 1 base, J lost 1 base, and 13 bases lay in between. The CDR3 DNA is TGTGCCACCAGCAGAGTTTACAGCTTGAGCCAAGAGACCCAGTACTTC. Translated: CATSRVYSLSQETQYF. Using reference TRBV15 and TRBJ2-5 for the parts outside the CDR3, the full variable domain is DAMVIQNPRYQVTQFGKPVTLSCSQTLNHNVMYWYQQKSSQAPKLLFHYYDKDFNNEADTPDNFQSRRPNTSFCFLDIRSPGLGDTAMYLCATSRVYSLSQETQYFGPGTRLLVL.

In DNA, the CDR3 is TGTGCCAGCAGCTCTACTAACAACTATGGCTACACCTTC. Translating gives CASSSTNNYGYTF. This rearrangement joins TRBV6-5 to TRBJ1-2; D gene unclear. The CDR3 is made up of 13 amino acids. The V gene's germline CDR1 is MNHEY and CDR2 SVGAGI. V lost 6 bases and J 2 bases, leaving 10 bases between the germline ends.

The chain uses TRBV5-4 and TRBJ2-5; possibly TRBD1 or TRBD2 for D (5 bases each). Trimming cost V 4 bases and J 5 bases, with 15 bases left between them. The CDR3 extends over 14 amino acids. Germline CDR1 reads SGHNT; CDR2 reads YYREEE (reference sequence). The CDR3 is CASSPGPTWETQYF. DNA of the CDR3: TGTGCCAGCAGCCCGGGACCTACCTGGGAGACCCAGTACTTC.

The chain links TRBV15 to TRBJ1-1; no clear D gene. Trimming cost V 1 base and J 1 base, with 7 bases left between them. CDR1 is LNHNV, CDR2 YYDKDF, per germline (reference sequence). This CDR3 comprises 14 residues. The CDR3 DNA sequence: TGTGCCACCAGCAGAGTCGGAGGGAACACTGAAGCTTTCTTT. As protein: CATSRVGGNTEAFF.

The V and J genes are TRBV20-1 and TRBJ1-5; the D gene is possibly TRBD1 (6 bases). This CDR3 is built from 13 residues. Trimming took 6 bases from V and 5 from J, leaving 14 bases between them. Germline CDR1 DFQATT, CDR2 SNEGSKA (reference sequence). CDR3 residues: CSASAGADQPQHF. DNA for the CDR3: TGCAGTGCCAGCGCGGGGGCCGATCAGCCCCAGCATTTT.

The rearrangement uses TRBV11-3 and TRBJ2-5, with no clear D. Germline lookup yields CDR1 SGHNT and CDR2 YENEEA. The CDR3 is made up of 13 amino acids. V shed 3 bases and J shed 1 base, with 6 bases lying between them. CDR3 coding DNA: TGTGCCAGCAGCTTGATGCGCCAAGAGACCCAGTACTTC. Its protein product is CASSLMRQETQYF.

The V call is TRBV3-1, the J call TRBJ1-1; D uncertain. V dropped 0 bases and J dropped 0 bases, with 5 bases sitting between them. The germline V gene encodes CDR1 LGHDT and CDR2 YNNKEL (reference sequence). The CDR3 totals 14 residues. In DNA form, the CDR3 reads TGTGCCAGCAGCCAAGAACGGGTGAACACTGAAGCTTTCTTT. Translated: CASSQERVNTEAFF.

The chain recombines TRBV9 with TRBJ1-1, with D possibly matching TRBD1 (5 bases). Germline CDR1 and CDR2: SGDLS and YYNGEE. Trimming shortened V by 0 bases and J by 3 bases, and 15 bases separated the two germline ends. CDR3 size: 16 residues. The CDR3 is CASSVALGHLDTEAFF. DNA of the CDR3: TGTGCCAGCAGCGTAGCTCTGGGGCACCTAGACACTGAAGCTTTCTTT.